This T cell receptor beta chain was found in a study of T cells in localized non-small cell lung cancer (dated by TCRdb to the early 2020s). Looking at the study overall: The study analyzed T cell repertoires of about 230 early-stage NSCLC patients, comparing tumors and uninvolved tumor-adjacent lungs. NSCLC patients had a mean age of approximately 72 years, and 129 were male and around 99 female. All 230 or so NSCLC patients in the cohort were treatment-naive and had localized lung tumors that were resected. Results and caveats for the whole study, not just this receptor: Because the study design was exploratory, TCR variables were selected using unadjusted p-values without false-discovery rate correction. Because multi-region tumor sequencing was not performed, intratumor heterogeneity could not be ruled out. Of the top 100 tumor clones, a median of 57 were detected in paired uninvolved adjacent lung; around 30 were also among that lung's top 100. Uninvolved tumor-adjacent lung showed the highest T cell clonality, higher than tumor, which suggests more focused antigenic responses in the uninvolved tumor-adjacent lung. Longer overall survival was associated with higher blood T cell density, whereas shorter survival was associated with higher adjacent-lung clonality.

At diagnosis, tumor, uninvolved tumor-adjacent lung and peripheral blood were collected and then preserved as a mix of FFPE and fresh-frozen material. For TCR repertoire profiling, the blood samples were analyzed as peripheral blood mononuclear cells. The immunoSEQ Assay was used to sequence TCR beta CDR3 regions from DNA. The authors' pipeline ran thus. To compute T cell density, TCR beta template counts were normalized to usable DNA, which was estimated by amplifying housekeeping genes. Using the preseqR package, richness was estimated by extrapolating to 120,000 templates for tissue samples and 400,000 templates for PBMC samples. Clonality was defined as one minus Pielou's evenness. Tissue-enriched TCRs were identified by differential abundance testing using productive amino-acid clonotypes, minimum total count 5 and alpha 0.1. Repertoire overlap between compartments was quantified with the Jaccard Index and Morisita Overlap Index. GLIPH grouped TCR beta CDR3s together with public tetramer-defined viral CDR3s, and a viral motif had to include at least three viral sequences and also show V-gene enrichment. This immuneACCESS table, as held by TCRdb, lists in-frame sequences with V and J called but not all clones. Of the missing ones, under half trace to an unresolved V gene in checked studies; the others have no known cause. The V and J calls and clone size come from that table; D and trimming were worked out from the DNA. In all, the sample holds about 52,000 clones, and around 87% of those were seen once. The leading ten clones occupy 15% to 20% of the sample.

V and J are trimmed by 5 bases and 6 bases, and the gene matches miss 6 bases of the junction. CDR1 and CDR2 are drawn from the germline V gene (reference sequence): SEHNR, FQNEAQ. From cysteine to phenylalanine, the CDR3 is 14 amino acids long. The DNA shown is the 42-base CDR3, in frame from base 1. As to this clone: Its cognate antigen has yet to be identified. No base quality information exists; no much larger clone differs at one position.

The receptor was derived from a female donor with stage II lung adenocarcinoma. The chain is made from TRBV7-9 and TRBJ1-4; the junction holds 7 bases that match TRBD1. The sample was PBMCs, taken before any cancer treatment. For the CDR3, the sequence is CASSGTAGDEKLFF. The DNA sequence reads TGTGCCAGCAGCGGGACAGCGGGGGATGAAAAACTGTTTTTT.